Shown below are 30 T cell receptor beta chains from a single sample sequenced in a study of blood T cells in healthy people across ages. Next came a second PCR, run for about 7 to 12 cycles, which used a sample-barcoded 5' primer along with a J-beta primer mix. TCRdb passed the 5' RACE reads through MiXCR, listing each CDR3 protein once. The table lists roughly 1,100,000 distinct CDR3 sequences, 20% to 25% of them singletons. In addition, the sample was reused for a study of T cells of mothers and their children.

Sequencing was carried out using blood. These receptors were taken from a girl aged 2 to 9 in good health.

In its sample, this clonotype was seen a few times. This sequence joins TRBV20-1 and TRBJ1-2; maybe TRBD1 (5 bases). The ends were cut back, 6 bases at V and 7 bases at J, with 21 bases in the middle. Germline CDR1 and CDR2: DFQATT and SNEGSKA (reference sequence). The CDR3 spans 14 residues. CDR3 region: CSARNDRRGVGYTF. CDR3 in DNA: TGCAGTGCACGAAACGACCGACGAGGGGTTGGCTACACCTTC.

The chain carries TRBV5-4 and TRBJ2-5, with 10 positions matching TRBD1. CDR1 and CDR2 (germline): SGHNT, YYREEE (reference sequence). The CDR3 totals 14 residues. The junction had 3 bases not matched to a gene; V was cut back by 5 bases and J by 2 bases. Here the CDR3 DNA reads TGTGCCAGCAGTACGGGACAGGGGCAAGAGACCCAGTACTTC. Translation: CASSTGQGQETQYF.

This sequence joins TRBV13 and TRBJ2-3; 10 bases map to TRBD1. V lost 5 bases to trimming and J lost 4 bases; unmatched junction nucleotides: 6. CDR3 length: 15 amino acids. Per the germline V gene, CDR1 is PRHDT and CDR2 is FYEKMQ (reference sequence). For the CDR3, the DNA is TGTGCCAGCAGCCCGGAGACAGGGGGCTCAGATACGCAGTATTTT. The encoded protein is CASSPETGGSDTQYF.

This chain uses TRBV10-3 with TRBJ2-5, with D possibly being TRBD2 (6 bases). The V gene lost 4 bases and the J gene lost 4 bases, with 10 bases spanning the gap. The CDR3 contains 13 residues. Germline CDR1 is ENHRY and CDR2 is SYGVKD. For the CDR3, the DNA is TGTGCCATCAGTGCGGGAGCGGGAGAGACCCAGTACTTC. This translates into CAISAGAGETQYF.

The rearrangement uses TRBV11-2 and TRBJ2-7; 9 bases are shared with TRBD1. The V segment lost 4 bases and the J segment 2 bases; nucleotides outside the gene matches: 9. CDR1 is SGHAT and CDR2 is FQNNGV in the germline V gene. CDR3 size: 16 residues. As DNA, the CDR3 is TGTGCCAGCAGCTCACACTGGACAGGGGACCCCTACGAGCAGTACTTC. This codes for CASSSHWTGDPYEQYF.

This clonotype has only a few counts. This chain uses TRBV11-2 with TRBJ2-5, with TRBD1 matching 10 bases. The DNA end is a closer match to TRBJ2-7, so the J assignment may be wrong. The length of the CDR3 is 15 residues. CDR1 is SGHAT, CDR2 FQNNGV, per germline. CDR3 bases: TGTGCCAGCAGCTCAGACCGGGACAGGGGACACGAGCAGTACTTC. This encodes CASSSDRDRGHEQYF.

The chain carries TRBV29-1 and TRBJ2-1; D perhaps matches TRBD2 (7 bases). The CDR3 totals 15 residues. Germline-derived CDR1 and CDR2 are SQVTM and ANQGSEA. V shed 3 bases and J shed 1 base, with 13 bases lying between them. As DNA, the CDR3 is TGCAGCGTTGAGGAGGGGGGGGCTTCCTACAATGAGCAGTTCTTC. Its translation: CSVEEGGASYNEQFF.

The chain couples TRBV6-6 to TRBJ2-1; maybe TRBD2 (7 bases). The CDR3 extends over 14 amino acids. V was clipped by 7 bases and J by 8 bases, with 18 bases between them. CDR1 is MNHNY and CDR2 is SVGAGI in the germline V gene (reference sequence). This CDR3 is CASKRGRAQDEQFF. CDR3 nucleotides: TGTGCCAGCAAGAGGGGGAGGGCCCAGGATGAGCAGTTCTTC.

The sample holds a few counts of this clonotype. The V and J genes are TRBV2 and TRBJ2-1, with D uncertain. V shed 8 bases and J shed 0 bases, with 14 bases lying between them. Per the germline V gene, CDR1 is SNHLY and CDR2 is FYNNEI. The CDR3 covers 15 residues. The CDR3 bases are TGTGCCAGCGAGGATTTCGGTAGCTCCTACAATGAGCAGTTCTTC. Encoded protein: CASEDFGSSYNEQFF.

A few counts support this clonotype. The chain couples TRBV12-3 or TRBV12-4 to TRBJ1-5; a possible D gene is TRBD1 (5 bases). V lost 3 bases, J lost 2 bases, and 8 bases lay in between. The CDR3 has 14 residues. CDR3 loop: CASSFQGGNQPQHF. CDR3 DNA sequence: TGTGCCAGCAGTTTCCAGGGAGGCAATCAGCCCCAGCATTTT.

This clonotype has a handful of counts. V gene TRBV20-1 combines with J gene TRBJ2-1; 7 bases map to TRBD2. The CDR3 runs to 14 residues. The junction had 8 bases not matched to a gene; V was cut back by 3 bases and J by 6 bases. Germline values: CDR1 DFQATT, CDR2 SNEGSKA (reference sequence). The CDR3 coding sequence is TGCAGTGCTAGTGAACTAACGGGAGGCAATGAGCAGTTCTTC. Translated: CSASELTGGNEQFF.

This clonotype showed up many times. The gene calls are TRBV7-9 and TRBJ1-4; the match to TRBD1 covers 10 bases. Germline trimming cut 5 bases from V and 7 bases from J; bases unmatched to any gene: 4. Germline CDR1 SEHNR, CDR2 FQNEAQ (reference sequence). The CDR3 runs 14 residues. Written as DNA, the CDR3 is TGTGCCAGCAGCCCGGGACAGGGGAGTGAAAAACTGTTTTTT. Its protein is CASSPGQGSEKLFF.

A few counts support this clonotype. This chain uses TRBV20-1 with TRBJ1-4; 7 bases agree with TRBD1. CDR3 length: 13 residues. V lost 5 bases and J lost 6; bases outside the gene matches: 6. Germline lookup yields CDR1 DFQATT and CDR2 SNEGSKA (reference sequence). This CDR3 is CSAFRDRDEKLFF. CDR3 DNA: TGCAGTGCTTTCCGGGACAGAGATGAAAAACTGTTTTTT.

This chain's CDR3 is CASSVESGQETQYF. The CDR3 bases are TGTGCCAGCAGCGTAGAGAGTGGACAAGAGACCCAGTACTTC. The chain has TRBV9 and TRBJ2-5, with D hard to call. The V end lost 0 bases, the J end lost 2 bases, and 8 bases lay between the germline ends. Germline V gives CDR1 SGDLS, CDR2 YYNGEE. The CDR3 length is 14 residues.

This clonotype has only a few counts. The V call is TRBV29-1, the J call TRBJ2-5; no clear D. The DNA end lines up better with TRBJ2-7; the J call may be wrong. From germline, CDR1 is SQVTM and CDR2 ANQGSEA. The CDR3 length is 14 residues. As DNA, the CDR3 is TGCAGCGTTCGAATTCCCTTTGTGGCGCGCGAGCAGTACTTC. Amino acid sequence: CSVRIPFVAREQYF.

This clonotype was observed a handful of times. V gene TRBV12-3 or TRBV12-4 combines with J gene TRBJ2-7; a possible D gene is TRBD1 (6 bases). The length of the CDR3 is 13 residues. V shed 6 bases and J shed 2 bases, with 11 bases lying between them. CDR3 sequence: CASSRDIAYEQYF. The DNA of the CDR3 is TGTGCCAGCAGCCGGGACATTGCCTACGAGCAGTACTTC.

This clonotype was seen more than once but under ten times. CDR3 nucleotides: TGCAGCGTTGTGTCTATGGACAGTGCATTCGGTACCTACACCTTC. It encodes CSVVSMDSAFGTYTF. The chain joins TRBV29-1 to TRBJ1-2; possibly TRBD1 for D (6 bases). The CDR3 loop spans 15 amino acids. The V and J ends lost 4 bases and 10 bases respectively, with 25 bases between them. In germline, CDR1 is SQVTM, CDR2 ANQGSEA. The whole variable domain, filled in from reference TRBV29-1 and TRBJ1-2, reads SAVISQKPSRDICQRGTSLTIQCQVDSQVTMMFWYRQQPGQSLTLIATANQGSEATYESGFVIDKFPISRPNLTFSTLTVSNMSPEDSSIYLCSVVSMDSAFGTYTFGSGTRLTVV.

The chain carries TRBV29-1 and TRBJ1-2, with D possibly being TRBD1 (5 bases). CDR1 is SQVTM, CDR2 ANQGSEA, per germline. CDR3 length equals 13 residues. Trimming cost V 4 bases and J 5 bases, with 14 bases left between them. The CDR3 nucleotides read TGCAGCGTTGGGGGGGGGGAGCTATATGGCTACACCTTC. Residues: CSVGGGELYGYTF.

This clonotype was counted only a few times. The V call is TRBV6-1, the J call TRBJ1-5; a weak D match, TRBD1 (5 bases). Germline CDR1 and CDR2: MNHNS and SASEGT. V lost 4 bases and J lost 5, with 9 bases in between. This CDR3 region has 13 residues. The CDR3 loop is CASSVTAYQPQHF. Written as DNA, the CDR3 is TGTGCCAGCAGTGTGACAGCTTATCAGCCCCAGCATTTT.

This clonotype was seen once. This sequence joins TRBV25-1 and TRBJ2-3, with D uncertain. The CDR3 contains 13 residues. The ends were cut back, 3 bases at V and 10 bases at J, with 14 bases in the middle. Germline CDR1 reads MGHDK; CDR2 reads SYGVNS. CDR3: CASSEIPPDAQYF. The CDR3 nucleotides are TGTGCCAGCAGTGAGATTCCCCCCGATGCGCAGTATTTT.

V and J are TRBV29-1 and TRBJ2-5, with D hard to call. Germline CDR1 and CDR2: SQVTM and ANQGSEA. Trimming took off 4 bases at V and 2 bases at J, with 8 bases between the two ends. The CDR3 spans 12 residues. The CDR3 spells CSVARVQETQYF. The CDR3, as DNA: TGCAGCGTTGCTAGGGTGCAAGAGACCCAGTACTTC.

V gene TRBV7-9 combines with J gene TRBJ2-1; no clear D. CDR1 is SEHNR, CDR2 FQNEAQ, per germline (reference sequence). There are 13 residues in the CDR3. V was pared by 4 bases and J by 10 bases, with 14 bases between. CDR3 residues: CASSSPSEREQFF. In nucleotides, the CDR3 is TGTGCCAGCAGCTCCCCGAGCGAGAGGGAGCAGTTCTTC.

This clonotype occurred a few times. The CDR3 bases are TGTGCCAGCAGCTTAGCCACAGCATGGAGAACGGAAGGCTACACCTTC. This encodes CASSLATAWRTEGYTF. J is TRBJ1-2 and V is TRBV7-2, with no clear D. V was clipped by 0 bases and J by 8 bases, with 19 bases between them. The CDR3 is 16 residues long. CDR1 SGHTA and CDR2 FQGNSA come from the germline V gene.

This clonotype was observed a few times. CDR3 in DNA: TGCAGTGCTAGATCAGGGGGCAGGAGAAGCGGCTACACCTTC. This encodes CSARSGGRRSGYTF. The genes are TRBV20-1 and TRBJ1-2; 8 nucleotides agree with TRBD1. CDR1 and CDR2 from the germline V gene are DFQATT and SNEGSKA (reference sequence). The CDR3 runs 14 residues. Germline trimming cut 2 bases from V and 8 bases from J; bases unmatched to any gene: 10.

The V call is TRBV12-3 or TRBV12-4, the J call TRBJ1-2; D unclear. V lost 6 bases and J lost 8, with 16 bases in between. This CDR3 spans 13 amino acids. The CDR3 bases are TGTGCCAGCAGCCGCTACTCGCAGAAGGGCTACACCTTC. Translating it yields CASSRYSQKGYTF.

The chain links TRBV15 to TRBJ2-1; D might be TRBD2 (5 bases). CDR1 LNHNV and CDR2 YYDKDF come from the germline V gene (reference sequence). Trimming took off 1 base at V and 7 bases at J, with 23 bases between the two ends. This CDR3 has 18 amino acids. In DNA form, the CDR3 reads TGTGCCACCAGCAGAGTATGGCCCGCGGTGGGAGAGGGTAATGAGCAGTTCTTC. It specifies CATSRVWPAVGEGNEQFF.

The chain uses TRBV6-5 and TRBJ2-5, with D perhaps assigned TRBD1 or TRBD2 (5 bases each). The CDR3 spans 15 residues. From germline, CDR1 is MNHEY and CDR2 SVGAGI. Deletions cut 6 bases from V and 3 bases from J, with 17 bases between. CDR3 in DNA: TGTGCCAGCAGCCCCTTCTTGAGGGGCAAAGAGACCCAGTACTTC. Protein product: CASSPFLRGKETQYF.

This clonotype was observed a few times. The gene calls are TRBV12-3 or TRBV12-4 and TRBJ1-3, with a possible D match to TRBD1 (5 bases). V was clipped by 3 bases and J by 4 bases, with 16 bases between them. The CDR3 runs to 16 residues. CDR3 amino acids: CASSFRDPSSGNTIYF. DNA of the CDR3: TGTGCCAGCAGTTTCAGGGACCCTTCATCGGGAAACACCATATATTTT.

The chain joins TRBV20-1 to TRBJ2-1, with 11 bases identical to TRBD2. The germline CDR1 and CDR2 sequences are DFQATT and SNEGSKA (reference sequence). CDR3 size: 19 residues. Germline trimming cut 0 bases from V and 5 bases from J; bases unmatched to any gene: 15. The CDR3 DNA follows: TGCAGTGCTAGAGATATAGGGACTAGCGGACGCGTTGACGACAATGAGCAGTTCTTC. Residues: CSARDIGTSGRVDDNEQFF.

The rearrangement links TRBV5-6 to TRBJ1-6; D is unresolved. The CDR3 extends over 15 amino acids. V was clipped by 5 bases and J by 8 bases, with 17 bases between them. CDR1 is SGHDT and CDR2 is YYEEEE in the germline V gene. DNA of the CDR3: TGTGCCAGCAGACCAAATCAAGGGTATTATTCACCCCTCCACTTT. Protein: CASRPNQGYYSPLHF.